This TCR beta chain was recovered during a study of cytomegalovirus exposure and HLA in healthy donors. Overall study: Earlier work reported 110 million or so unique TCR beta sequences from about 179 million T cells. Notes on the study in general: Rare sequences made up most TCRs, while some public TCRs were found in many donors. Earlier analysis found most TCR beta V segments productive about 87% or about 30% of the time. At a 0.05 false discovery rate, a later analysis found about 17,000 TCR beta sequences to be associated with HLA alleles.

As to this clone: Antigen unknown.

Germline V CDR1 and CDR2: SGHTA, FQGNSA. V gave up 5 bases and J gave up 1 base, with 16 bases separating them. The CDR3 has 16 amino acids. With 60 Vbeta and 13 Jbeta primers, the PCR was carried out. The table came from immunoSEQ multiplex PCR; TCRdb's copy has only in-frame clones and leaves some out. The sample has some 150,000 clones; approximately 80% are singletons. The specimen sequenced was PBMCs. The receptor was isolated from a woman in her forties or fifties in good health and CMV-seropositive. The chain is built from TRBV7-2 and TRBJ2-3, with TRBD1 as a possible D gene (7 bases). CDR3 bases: TGTGCCAGCAGCCCAGGGGGGACAGCCGGCACAGATACGCAGTATTTT. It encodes CASSPGGTAGTDTQYF.